What follows are 30 T cell receptor beta chains derived from one specimen sequenced in a study of prognosis after radiotherapy for stage I lung cancer. It was by two-round multiplex PCR that TCR beta CDR3 was amplified from genomic DNA. Individual primers that were specific to each TRBV and TRBJ gene served in first-round PCR. Each CDR3 protein gets one entry after TCRdb re-called the multiplex PCR reads with MiXCR. This table holds fewer than 50,000 distinct CDR3 sequences, around 24% found once. The sequencing used PBMCs, collected before or after stereotactic body radiation therapy (not recorded which). Every receptor here comes from a donor over 45 with non-small cell lung cancer.

The table lists this clonotype with many counts. V and J are TRBV14 and TRBJ2-3; D possibly corresponds to TRBD2 (5 bases). V lost 5 bases to trimming and J lost 1 base, with 13 bases between them. There are 15 residues in the CDR3. Germline V gene lookup returns CDR1 SGHDN and CDR2 FVKESK. CDR3 nucleotides: TGTGCCAGCAGCTCGAGGACTCGCCGCACAGATACGCAGTATTTT. It codes for CASSSRTRRTDTQYF.

In this sample, this clonotype turned up many times. The chain has TRBV18 and TRBJ2-3; no clear D. Germline V gives CDR1 KGHSH, CDR2 LQKENI. CDR3 length: 12 residues. V shed 3 bases and J shed 6 bases, with 7 bases lying between them. The CDR3 sequence: CASSPVADTQYF. In DNA, the CDR3 is TGTGCCAGCTCACCTGTCGCGGATACGCAGTATTTT.

The chain uses TRBV28 and TRBJ2-3; perhaps D is TRBD1 or TRBD2 (5 bases each). V dropped 4 bases and J dropped 2 bases, with 19 bases sitting between them. The CDR3 totals 17 residues. CDR1 and CDR2 (germline): MDHEN, SYDVKM. The CDR3 coding sequence is TGTGCCAGCAGTTCCCGGGGCAGGGAGCAGAACACAGATACGCAGTATTTT. Translation: CASSSRGREQNTDTQYF.

In this sample, this clonotype turned up many times. This sequence joins TRBV28 and TRBJ1-5; D remains ambiguous. With 1 base removed from V and 4 bases from J, the gap between germline ends came to 14 bases. Germline assignment: CDR1 MDHEN and CDR2 SYDVKM. There are 16 residues in the CDR3. CDR3 coding DNA: TGTGCCAGCAGTTTATCCTCCGGGGTCCGTAATCAGCCCCAGCATTTT. Translation gives CASSLSSGVRNQPQHF.

This clonotype has more than one count but fewer than ten. Being one base from a much bigger clone, this may be a read error. This chain uses TRBV20-1 with TRBJ2-7, with D possibly being TRBD1 (6 bases). In germline, CDR1 is DFQATT, CDR2 SNEGSKA (reference sequence). There are 14 residues in the CDR3. V gave up 3 bases and J gave up 5 bases, with 17 bases separating them. The CDR3 region has the DNA TGCAGTGCTAGTGGGGGCCGGGGTCCACACGAGCAGTACTTC. Translating it yields CSASGGRGPHEQYF.

This clonotype appeared many times. The V and J genes are TRBV12-5 and TRBJ2-7; TRBD1 matches at 8 bases. This CDR3 is 13 amino acids long. Looked up from germline, CDR1 is LGHNT and CDR2 is FRNRAP. Trimming removed 4 bases from V and 7 bases from J; junction bases left unmatched: 6. CDR3 residues: CASGSGQAGEQYF. DNA of the CDR3: TGTGCTAGTGGTTCGGGACAGGCGGGAGAGCAGTACTTC. The whole variable domain, filled in from reference TRBV12-5 and TRBJ2-7, reads DARVTQTPRHKVTEMGQEVTMRCQPILGHNTVFWYRQTMMQGLELLAYFRNRAPLDDSGMPKDRFSAEMPDATLATLKIQPSEPRDSAVYFCASGSGQAGEQYFGPGTRLTVT.

V gene TRBV28 combines with J gene TRBJ2-7; 9 nucleotides align to TRBD1. The CDR3 length is 19 residues. The junction had 21 bases not matched to a gene; V was cut back by 6 bases and J by 3 bases. Germline loops: CDR1 MDHEN, CDR2 SYDVKM. In DNA form, the CDR3 reads TGTGCCAGCAGGCCGATGACAGGGGGTAAGAATCTCACAGGCTACGAGCAGTACTTC. As protein: CASRPMTGGKNLTGYEQYF.

Ten or more counts support this clonotype. The chain recombines TRBV2 with TRBJ1-3; D is unclear. The germline CDR1 and CDR2 sequences are SNHLY and FYNNEI. Deletions cut 3 bases from V and 4 bases from J, with 7 bases between. This CDR3 is built from 13 residues. Written as DNA, the CDR3 is TGTGCCAGCAGTGAGCAGGAGGGAAACACCATATATTTT. It codes for CASSEQEGNTIYF.

This clonotype was seen many times. The V and J genes are TRBV2 and TRBJ2-6; TRBD1 agrees at 8 bases. J lost 0 bases, V lost 7 bases, and 14 bases had no gene match. The V gene's germline CDR1 is SNHLY and CDR2 FYNNEI. The CDR3 has 19 residues. DNA of the CDR3: TGTGCCAGCACTATATCCCAGGGACAGGTCCCCTCTGGGGCCAACGTCCTGACTTTC. Its translation is CASTISQGQVPSGANVLTF.

This clonotype was seen repeatedly, ten times or more. This chain uses TRBV2 with TRBJ1-4; 9 bases map to TRBD1. The CDR3 is 15 residues long. With 7 bases clipped from V and 7 bases from J, the junction kept 10 bases outside the gene matches. The germline V gene has CDR1 SNHLY and CDR2 FYNNEI. The CDR3 loop is CASNNRGLIGEKLFF. CDR3 DNA sequence: TGTGCCAGCAACAACAGGGGGCTCATAGGTGAAAAACTGTTTTTT.

The gene calls are TRBV11-2 and TRBJ2-1; 7 bases map to TRBD1. CDR3 length equals 15 residues. CDR1 and CDR2 (germline): SGHAT, FQNNGV. J lost 6 bases, V lost 3 bases, and 8 bases had no gene match. The CDR3 sequence: CASSFARGNGNEQFF. The CDR3 DNA reads as TGTGCCAGCAGCTTTGCCAGGGGGAACGGCAATGAGCAGTTCTTC. The variable domain in full, with the rest retrieved from reference TRBV11-2 and TRBJ2-1, is EAGVAQSPRYKIIEKRQSVAFWCNPISGHATLYWYQQILGQGPKLLIQFQNNGVVDDSQLPKDRFSAERLKGVDSTLKIQPAKLEDSAVYLCASSFARGNGNEQFFGPGTRLTVL.

This clonotype appeared many times. The rearrangement uses TRBV28 and TRBJ1-1; the D gene is possibly TRBD1 (5 bases). CDR1 MDHEN and CDR2 SYDVKM come from the germline V gene. The V end lost 9 bases, the J end lost 1 base, and 6 bases lay between the germline ends. This CDR3 is built from 11 residues. CDR3 amino acids: CASGQNTEAFF. DNA for the CDR3: TGTGCCAGTGGACAGAACACTGAAGCTTTCTTT.

There are many counts of this clonotype. The chain carries TRBV9 and TRBJ2-7, with D maybe TRBD1 (6 bases). Trimming removed 0 bases from V and 5 bases from J, with 12 bases in between. The CDR3 covers 14 residues. The germline V gene encodes CDR1 SGDLS and CDR2 YYNGEE. Written as DNA, the CDR3 is TGTGCCAGCAGCGTAGGGGCAGGGGCGGACGAGCAGTACTTC. Its protein product is CASSVGAGADEQYF.

This clonotype showed up many times. The chain employs TRBV28 and TRBJ2-2, with TRBD2 matching 12 bases. The CDR3 covers 19 residues. CDR1 is MDHEN and CDR2 is SYDVKM in the germline V gene. Trimming cost V 4 bases and J 4 bases; bases outside gene matches: 13. The CDR3 here is CASSSPGLAGPAGTGELFF. DNA of the CDR3: TGTGCCAGCAGTTCACCGGGACTAGCGGGCCCGGCGGGCACCGGGGAGCTGTTTTTT. Looking up the rest from reference TRBV28 and TRBJ2-2 gives the full variable domain: DVKVTQSSRYLVKRTGEKVFLECVQDMDHENMFWYRQDPGLGLRLIYFSYDVKMKEKGDIPEGYSVSREKKERFSLILESASTNQTSMYLCASSSPGLAGPAGTGELFFGEGSRLTVL.

In its sample, this clonotype was seen many times. The rearrangement uses TRBV30 and TRBJ1-5; possible D gene TRBD1, 5 bases. The V end was cut by 2 bases, the J end by 9 bases, with 14 bases between. From germline, CDR1 is GTSNPN and CDR2 SVGIG (reference sequence). CDR3 length: 13 residues. The CDR3 loop is CAWSIAGVAPQHF. For the CDR3, the DNA is TGTGCCTGGAGTATAGCGGGGGTGGCGCCCCAGCATTTT.

This clonotype was recorded many times. This chain uses TRBV29-1 with TRBJ1-4; TRBD1 matches 8 bases. J gave up 8 bases and V 1 base, and 12 bases lay outside the gene matches. This CDR3 region has 16 residues. In germline, CDR1 is SQVTM, CDR2 ANQGSEA. The chain's CDR3 is CSVEGGGAGGLEKLFF. The CDR3 DNA reads as TGCAGCGTTGAAGGAGGTGGGGCAGGGGGCCTAGAAAAACTGTTTTTT. Full variable domain (remainder filled in from reference TRBV29-1 and TRBJ1-4): SAVISQKPSRDICQRGTSLTIQCQVDSQVTMMFWYRQQPGQSLTLIATANQGSEATYESGFVIDKFPISRPNLTFSTLTVSNMSPEDSSIYLCSVEGGGAGGLEKLFFGSGTQLSVL.

This clonotype was observed many times. The chain joins TRBV6-9 to TRBJ2-3; 7 nucleotides match TRBD2. The CDR3 spans 17 residues. The germline gives CDR1 MNHGY, CDR2 SVAAGI. Losses at the gene ends were 3 bases for V and 0 bases for J; bases not matched to a gene: 9. CDR3 region: CASSYPDSRESTDTQYF. As DNA, the CDR3 is TGTGCCAGCAGTTACCCGGATTCGCGGGAGAGCACAGATACGCAGTATTTT.

In this sample, this clonotype turned up many times. The gene calls are TRBV6-1 and TRBJ2-3; D possibly corresponds to TRBD2 (6 bases). Trimming shortened V by 0 bases and J by 6 bases, and 10 bases separated the two germline ends. Germline values: CDR1 MNHNS, CDR2 SASEGT. The CDR3 runs to 14 residues. The CDR3 region has the DNA TGTGCCAGCAGTGAAGCAGGGAGGTGGGATACGCAGTATTTT. Protein sequence: CASSEAGRWDTQYF.

At least ten counts were recorded for this clonotype. The DNA of the CDR3 is TGTGCCAGCAGTTTTCAGTTCGGAGAGCAGTTCTTC. This gives the protein CASSFQFGEQFF. V usage is TRBV28 and J usage is TRBJ2-1; D gene ambiguous. This CDR3 comprises 12 residues. Trimming removed 3 bases from V and 10 bases from J, with 10 bases in between. CDR1 is MDHEN and CDR2 is SYDVKM in the germline V gene.

There are a few counts of this clonotype. The chain recombines TRBV29-1 with TRBJ1-1; D call uncertain. This CDR3 region has 13 residues. V was trimmed by 6 bases and J by 1 base, leaving 12 bases between them. CDR1 and CDR2 (germline): SQVTM, ANQGSEA. The DNA of the CDR3 is TGCAGCGTGGAGGGAGCGGCGAACACTGAAGCTTTCTTT. As protein: CSVEGAANTEAFF. Full variable domain (missing parts from reference TRBV29-1 and TRBJ1-1): SAVISQKPSRDICQRGTSLTIQCQVDSQVTMMFWYRQQPGQSLTLIATANQGSEATYESGFVIDKFPISRPNLTFSTLTVSNMSPEDSSIYLCSVEGAANTEAFFGQGTRLTVV.

This clonotype came up many times. V usage is TRBV3-1 and J usage is TRBJ2-2, with 7 bases identical to TRBD2. Germline V gene lookup returns CDR1 LGHDT and CDR2 YNNKEL (reference sequence). J was trimmed by 5 bases and V by 1 base; bases with no gene match: 7. This CDR3 region has 16 residues. CDR3 nucleotide sequence: TGTGCCAGCAGCCAAGGGCCCGCGGGAGTTACCGGGGAGCTGTTTTTT. This encodes CASSQGPAGVTGELFF. The full variable domain, with the rest looked up from reference TRBV3-1 and TRBJ2-2, is DTAVSQTPKYLVTQMGNDKSIKCEQNLGHDTMYWYKQDSKKFLKIMFSYNNKELIINETVPNRFSPKSPDKAHLNLHINSLELGDSAVYFCASSQGPAGVTGELFFGEGSRLTVL.

On this clonotype itself: A far larger clone is off by one base, so a read error is likely. This rearrangement joins TRBV7-2 to TRBJ2-7; 9 nucleotides match TRBD2. V shed 4 bases, J shed 1 base, and the junction held 14 bases outside the gene matches. The CDR3 has 18 residues. Germline V CDR1 and CDR2: SGHTA, FQGNSA. CDR3: CASSSKTASSGRSYEQYF. CDR3 DNA: TGTGCCAGCAGCTCGAAGACAGCAAGTAGCGGGAGATCCTACGAGCAGTACTTC.

The CDR3 is CASSLAFAPLHF. The CDR3 nucleotides read TGTGCCAGCAGCCTTGCGTTTGCACCCCTCCACTTT. The rearrangement joins TRBV6-1 to TRBJ1-6; D gene ambiguous. The germline gives CDR1 MNHNS, CDR2 SASEGT. The ends were cut back, 6 bases at V and 11 bases at J, with 11 bases in the middle. This CDR3 has 12 amino acids.

A note on this clonotype: One end of the junction varies from germline; a read error may be responsible. The chain uses TRBV7-3 and TRBJ1-1; TRBD1 aligns across 9 bases. Germline CDR1 is SGHTA and CDR2 is FQGTGA. CDR3 length equals 16 residues. CDR3 DNA sequence: TGTGCCACCAGCCTGGTGACAGGGGGGGTGTGGACTGAAGCTTTCTTT. It encodes CATSLVTGGVWTEAFF.

Comments on this clonotype: Just one base apart from a much larger clone, this may be a read error. The chain has TRBV20-1 and TRBJ1-5, with D possibly TRBD1 on 6 matching bases. This CDR3 is 12 amino acids long. Per germline, CDR1 DFQATT and CDR2 SNEGSKA (reference sequence). The CDR3 coding sequence is TGCAGTGCGAGAGAGGGGGGTCAGCCCCAGCATTTT. Encoded protein: CSAREGGQPQHF.

This clonotype was detected once. With a far larger clone one base away, a read error is the likely cause. The chain uses TRBV6-1 and TRBJ1-5; no definite D call. The last part of the DNA fits TRBJ2-3 better; the J call may be wrong. Looked up from germline, CDR1 is MNHNS and CDR2 is SASEGT. This CDR3 is 13 amino acids long. The CDR3 protein is CASRDHSNQPQYF. The CDR3 DNA follows: TGTGCCAGCAGGGACCATAGCAATCAGCCCCAGTATTTT.

This clonotype was picked up many times. This rearrangement joins TRBV12-3 or TRBV12-4 to TRBJ1-5, with 8 bases that match TRBD1. This CDR3 is 15 amino acids long. V shed 6 bases, J shed 7 bases, and the junction held 11 bases outside the gene matches. CDR3 region: CASSYRQGSEQPQHF. The CDR3 region has the DNA TGTGCCAGCAGCTATAGACAGGGGTCGGAACAGCCCCAGCATTTT.

Notes on this clonotype: A much larger clone is a single base away; this may be a read error. The chain carries TRBV6-2 or TRBV6-3 and TRBJ1-5, with unresolved D. From germline, CDR1 is MNHEY and CDR2 SVGEGT. The CDR3 contains 14 residues. CDR3 in DNA: TGTGCCAGCAGGCCTCCCGGGTCTGGGCAGCCCAAGCATTTT. Its translation: CASRPPGSGQPKHF.

This clonotype was picked up many times. The rearrangement joins TRBV5-1 to TRBJ2-7; TRBD1 matches at 10 bases. The CDR3 has 15 residues. The ends lost 4 bases at V and 3 bases at J; junction bases unmatched: 7. CDR1 is SGHRS and CDR2 is YFSETQ in the germline V gene. CDR3 sequence (DNA): TGCGCCAGCAGCCCGGACAGGGGGTTTGTCTACGAGCAGTACTTC. This encodes CASSPDRGFVYEQYF.

This clonotype was counted ten times or more. The chain employs TRBV29-1 and TRBJ1-2; D is ambiguous. CDR3 size: 13 residues. Germline CDR1 SQVTM, CDR2 ANQGSEA. Trimming stripped 7 bases from V and 4 bases from J, with 16 bases between. CDR3 protein: CSARVGGVYGYTF. CDR3 DNA sequence: TGCAGCGCTCGCGTCGGAGGAGTCTATGGCTACACCTTC.